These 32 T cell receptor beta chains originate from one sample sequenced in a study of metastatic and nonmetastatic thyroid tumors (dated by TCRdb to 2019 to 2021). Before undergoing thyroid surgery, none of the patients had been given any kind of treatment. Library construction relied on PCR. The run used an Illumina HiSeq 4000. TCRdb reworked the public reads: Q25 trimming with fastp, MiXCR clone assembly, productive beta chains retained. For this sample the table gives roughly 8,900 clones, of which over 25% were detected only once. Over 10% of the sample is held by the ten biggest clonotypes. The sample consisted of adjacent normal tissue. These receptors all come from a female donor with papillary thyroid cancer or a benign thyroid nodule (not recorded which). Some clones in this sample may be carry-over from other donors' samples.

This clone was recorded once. The chain's CDR3 is CSANFGSGREVNEQFF. The CDR3 DNA reads as TGCAGTGCTAATTTTGGCAGCGGGAGAGAGGTCAATGAGCAGTTCTTC. The chain uses TRBV20-1 and TRBJ2-1; 8 positions match TRBD2. With V trimmed by 4 bases and J by 6 bases, 14 bases remained unmatched. This CDR3 comprises 16 residues. Germline V CDR1 and CDR2: DFQATT, SNEGSKA (reference sequence).

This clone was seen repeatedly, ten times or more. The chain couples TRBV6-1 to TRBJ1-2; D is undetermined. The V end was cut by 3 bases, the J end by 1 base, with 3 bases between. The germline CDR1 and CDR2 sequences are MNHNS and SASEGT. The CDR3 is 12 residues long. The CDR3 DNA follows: TGTGCCAGCAGTGAGAGTAACTATGGCTACACCTTC. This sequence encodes CASSESNYGYTF.

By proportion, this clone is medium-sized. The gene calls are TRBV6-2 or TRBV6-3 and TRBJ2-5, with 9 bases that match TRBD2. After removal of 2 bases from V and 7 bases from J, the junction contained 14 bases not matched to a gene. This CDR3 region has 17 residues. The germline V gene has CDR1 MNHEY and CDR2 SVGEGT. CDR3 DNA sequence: TGTGCCAGCAGTTACGGGTCTAGCGGGATCAAGAGATGGACCCAGTACTTC. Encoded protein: CASSYGSSGIKRWTQYF.

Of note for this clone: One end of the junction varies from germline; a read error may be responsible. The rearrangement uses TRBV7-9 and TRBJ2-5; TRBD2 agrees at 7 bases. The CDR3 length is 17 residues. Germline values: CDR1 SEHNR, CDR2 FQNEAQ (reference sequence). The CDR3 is CARSFGRERYQEETQYF. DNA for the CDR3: TGTGCCCGCAGCTTCGGGCGGGAGCGGTACCAAGAAGAGACACAGTACTTC.

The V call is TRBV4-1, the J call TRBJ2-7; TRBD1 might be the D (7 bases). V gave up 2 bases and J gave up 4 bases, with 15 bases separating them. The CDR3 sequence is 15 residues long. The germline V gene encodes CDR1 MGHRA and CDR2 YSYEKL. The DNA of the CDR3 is TGCGCCAGCAGCCAAAGTCATCAGGGGGGATACGAGCAGTACTTC. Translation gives CASSQSHQGGYEQYF.

Written as DNA, the CDR3 is TGTGCCAGCAGCTTAGAACGCAGAGCCTACGAGCAGTACTTC. Encoded protein: CASSLERRAYEQYF. V and J are TRBV11-2 and TRBJ2-7, with D hard to call. Between the trimmed V and J ends, which lost 0 bases and 2 bases, there was a span of 8 bases. The CDR3 covers 14 residues. Germline CDR1 and CDR2: SGHAT and FQNNGV.

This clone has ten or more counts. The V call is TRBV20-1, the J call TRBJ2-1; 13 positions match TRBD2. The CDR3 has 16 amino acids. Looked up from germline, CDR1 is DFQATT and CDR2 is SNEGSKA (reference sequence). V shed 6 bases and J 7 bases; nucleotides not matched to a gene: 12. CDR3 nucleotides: TGCAGTGCCCCCGGACTAGCGGGGGCCTCCAGAAATGAGCAGTTCTTC. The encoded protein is CSAPGLAGASRNEQFF.

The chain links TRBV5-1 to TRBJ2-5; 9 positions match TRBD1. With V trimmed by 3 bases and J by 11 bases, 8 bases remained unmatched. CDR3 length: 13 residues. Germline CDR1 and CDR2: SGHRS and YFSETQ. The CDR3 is CASSWTGEGTQYF. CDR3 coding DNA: TGCGCCAGCAGCTGGACAGGGGAAGGGACACAGTACTTC.

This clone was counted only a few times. DNA for the CDR3: TGTGCCAGCACTGAGGGACAGGCTATCTACGAGCAGTACTTC. This codes for CASTEGQAIYEQYF. The chain has TRBV6-1 and TRBJ2-7; 8 bases map to TRBD1. Per the germline V gene, CDR1 is MNHNS and CDR2 is SASEGT. The CDR3 spans 14 residues. J gave up 3 bases and V 7 bases, and 8 bases lay outside the gene matches.

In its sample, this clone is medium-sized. The CDR3 sequence is CASSDVLDSAQETQYF. The CDR3, as DNA: TGTGCCAGCAGTGACGTACTAGACAGTGCACAAGAGACCCAGTACTTC. The chain links TRBV2 to TRBJ2-5; D may match TRBD1 or TRBD2 (5 bases each). The CDR3 has 16 residues. Looked up from germline, CDR1 is SNHLY and CDR2 is FYNNEI. V was cut by 3 bases and J by 2 bases, with 16 bases left in between.

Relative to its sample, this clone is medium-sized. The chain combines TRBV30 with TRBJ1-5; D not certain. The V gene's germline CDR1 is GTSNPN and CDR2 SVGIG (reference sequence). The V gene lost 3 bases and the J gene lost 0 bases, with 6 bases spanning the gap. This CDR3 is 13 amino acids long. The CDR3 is CAWRQYSNQPQHF. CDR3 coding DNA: TGTGCCTGGAGACAATATAGCAATCAGCCCCAGCATTTT. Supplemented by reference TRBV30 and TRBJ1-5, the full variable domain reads SQTIHQWPATLVQPVGSPLSLECTVEGTSNPNLYWYRQAAGRGLQLLFYSVGIGQISSEVPQNLSASRPQDRQFILSSKKLLLSDSGFYLCAWRQYSNQPQHFGDGTRLSIL.

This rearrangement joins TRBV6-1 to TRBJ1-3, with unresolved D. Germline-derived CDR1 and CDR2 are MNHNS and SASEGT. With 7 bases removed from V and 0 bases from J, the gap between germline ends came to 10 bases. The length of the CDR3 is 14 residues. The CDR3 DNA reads TGTGCCAGCACGCCGTACTTCTCTGGAAACACCATATATTTT. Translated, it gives CASTPYFSGNTIYF.

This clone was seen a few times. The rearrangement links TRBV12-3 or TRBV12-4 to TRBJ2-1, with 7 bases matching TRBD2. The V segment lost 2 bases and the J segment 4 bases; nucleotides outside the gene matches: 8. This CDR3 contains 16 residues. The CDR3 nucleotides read TGTGCCAGCAGTTTAACTACGAGCGGGGTATACAATGAGCAGTTCTTC. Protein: CASSLTTSGVYNEQFF.

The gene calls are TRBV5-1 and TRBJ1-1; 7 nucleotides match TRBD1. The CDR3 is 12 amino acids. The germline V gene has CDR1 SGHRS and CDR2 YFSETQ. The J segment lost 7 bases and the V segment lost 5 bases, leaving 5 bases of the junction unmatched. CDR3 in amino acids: CASSGQVIEAFF. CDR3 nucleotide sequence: TGCGCCAGCAGTGGACAGGTGATTGAAGCTTTCTTT.

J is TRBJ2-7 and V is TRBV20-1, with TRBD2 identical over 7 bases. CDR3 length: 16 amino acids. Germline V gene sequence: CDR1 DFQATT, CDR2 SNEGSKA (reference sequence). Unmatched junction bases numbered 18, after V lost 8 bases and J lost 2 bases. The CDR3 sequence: CSSIVRLSGGTYEQYF. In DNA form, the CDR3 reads TGCAGTTCTATAGTCAGACTATCGGGAGGTACCTACGAGCAGTACTTC.

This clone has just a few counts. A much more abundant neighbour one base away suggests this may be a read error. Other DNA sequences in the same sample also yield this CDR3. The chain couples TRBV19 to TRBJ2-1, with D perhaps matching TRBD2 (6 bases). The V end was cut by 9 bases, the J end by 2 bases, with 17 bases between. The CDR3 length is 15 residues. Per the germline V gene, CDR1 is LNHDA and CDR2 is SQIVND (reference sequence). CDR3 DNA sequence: TGTGCCAGAGGATCCGTGACTAGGCCCTACAATGAGCAGTTCTTC. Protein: CARGSVTRPYNEQFF.

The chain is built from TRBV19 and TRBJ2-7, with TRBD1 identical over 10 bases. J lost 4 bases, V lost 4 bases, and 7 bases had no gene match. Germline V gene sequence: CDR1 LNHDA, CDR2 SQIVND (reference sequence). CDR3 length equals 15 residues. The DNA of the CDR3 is TGTGCCAGTAGTAGGACGGGACAGGGGTTATACGAGCAGTACTTC. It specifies CASSRTGQGLYEQYF.

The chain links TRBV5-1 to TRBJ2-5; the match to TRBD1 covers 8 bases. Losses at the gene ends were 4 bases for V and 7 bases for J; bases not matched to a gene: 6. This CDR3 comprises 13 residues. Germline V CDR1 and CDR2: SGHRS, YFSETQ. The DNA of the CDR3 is TGCGCCAGCAGCCAGGGGGCCCTGGGGACCCAGTACTTC. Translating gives CASSQGALGTQYF.

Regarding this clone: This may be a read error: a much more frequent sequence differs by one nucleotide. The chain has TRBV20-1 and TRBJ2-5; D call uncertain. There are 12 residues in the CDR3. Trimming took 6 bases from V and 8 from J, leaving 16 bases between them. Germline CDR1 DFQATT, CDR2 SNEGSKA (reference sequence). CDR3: CSAPPSGHTQYF. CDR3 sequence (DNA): TGCAGTGCACCCCCTAGTGGGCACACCCAGTACTTC.

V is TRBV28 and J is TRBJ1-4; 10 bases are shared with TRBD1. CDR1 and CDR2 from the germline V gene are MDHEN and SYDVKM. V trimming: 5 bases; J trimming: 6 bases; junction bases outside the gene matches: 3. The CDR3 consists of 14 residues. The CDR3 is CASSTGTGDEKLFF. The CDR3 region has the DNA TGTGCCAGCAGTACAGGGACAGGGGATGAAAAACTGTTTTTT.

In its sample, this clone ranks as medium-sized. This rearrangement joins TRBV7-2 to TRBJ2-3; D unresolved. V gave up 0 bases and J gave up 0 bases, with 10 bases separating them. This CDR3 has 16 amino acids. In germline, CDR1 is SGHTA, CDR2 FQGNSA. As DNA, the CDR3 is TGTGCCAGCAGCTTAGCTCCGGGTTTAAGCACAGATACGCAGTATTTT. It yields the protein CASSLAPGLSTDTQYF.

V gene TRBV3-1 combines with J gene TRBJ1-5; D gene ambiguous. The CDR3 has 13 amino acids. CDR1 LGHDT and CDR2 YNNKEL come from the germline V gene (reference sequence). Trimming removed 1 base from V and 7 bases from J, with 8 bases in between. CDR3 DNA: TGTGCCAGCAGCCAAGGCACAGACCAGCCCCAGCATTTT. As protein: CASSQGTDQPQHF.

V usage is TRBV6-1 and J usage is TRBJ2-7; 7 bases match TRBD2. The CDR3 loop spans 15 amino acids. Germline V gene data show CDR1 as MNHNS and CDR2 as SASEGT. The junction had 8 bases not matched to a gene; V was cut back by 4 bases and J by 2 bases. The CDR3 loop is CASSGDGGVAYEQYF. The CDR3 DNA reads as TGTGCCAGCAGTGGGGATGGGGGGGTCGCCTACGAGCAGTACTTC.

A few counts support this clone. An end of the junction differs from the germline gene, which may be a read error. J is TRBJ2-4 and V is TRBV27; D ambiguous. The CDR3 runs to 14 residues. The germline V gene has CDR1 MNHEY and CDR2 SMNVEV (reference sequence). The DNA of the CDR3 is TGTGCCAGCAGTATATCCATCGGAAAAAACATTAAGTACTTC. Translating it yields CASSISIGKNIKYF.

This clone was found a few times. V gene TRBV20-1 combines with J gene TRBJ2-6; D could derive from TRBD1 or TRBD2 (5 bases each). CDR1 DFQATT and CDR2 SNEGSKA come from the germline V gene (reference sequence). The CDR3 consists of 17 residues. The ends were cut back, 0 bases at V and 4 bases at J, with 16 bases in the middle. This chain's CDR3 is CSARDERVGRGANVLTF. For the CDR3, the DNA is TGCAGTGCTAGAGATGAGAGGGTGGGGCGGGGGGCCAACGTCCTGACTTTC.

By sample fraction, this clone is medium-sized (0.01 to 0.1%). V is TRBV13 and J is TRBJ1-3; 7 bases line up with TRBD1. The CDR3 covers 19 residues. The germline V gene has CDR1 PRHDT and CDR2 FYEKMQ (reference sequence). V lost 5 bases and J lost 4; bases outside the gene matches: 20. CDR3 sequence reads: CASSPPRTGFTPGGNTIYF. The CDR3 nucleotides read TGTGCCAGCAGCCCCCCCAGGACAGGATTTACTCCGGGGGGAAACACCATATATTTT.

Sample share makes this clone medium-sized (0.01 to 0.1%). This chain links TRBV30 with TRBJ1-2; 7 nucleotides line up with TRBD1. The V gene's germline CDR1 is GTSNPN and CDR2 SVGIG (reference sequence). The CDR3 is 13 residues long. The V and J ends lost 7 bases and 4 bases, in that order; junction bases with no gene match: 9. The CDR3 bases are TGTGCCTCGAGCCGACAGGGTGGCTATGGCTACACCTTC. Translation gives CASSRQGGYGYTF.

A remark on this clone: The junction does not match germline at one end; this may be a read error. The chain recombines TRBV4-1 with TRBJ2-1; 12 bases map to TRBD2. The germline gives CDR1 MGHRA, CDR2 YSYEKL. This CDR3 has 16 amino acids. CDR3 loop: CAGSRLAGGPVNEQFF. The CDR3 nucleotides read TGCGCCGGCAGCCGTCTAGCGGGAGGGCCTGTAAATGAGCAGTTCTTC.

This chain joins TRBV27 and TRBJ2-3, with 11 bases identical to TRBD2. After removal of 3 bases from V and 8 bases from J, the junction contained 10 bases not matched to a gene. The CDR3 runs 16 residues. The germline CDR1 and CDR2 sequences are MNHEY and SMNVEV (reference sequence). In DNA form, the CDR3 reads TGTGCCAGCAGTTTGGGGCTAGCGGGGGGATCGGCTACGCAGTATTTT. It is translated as CASSLGLAGGSATQYF.

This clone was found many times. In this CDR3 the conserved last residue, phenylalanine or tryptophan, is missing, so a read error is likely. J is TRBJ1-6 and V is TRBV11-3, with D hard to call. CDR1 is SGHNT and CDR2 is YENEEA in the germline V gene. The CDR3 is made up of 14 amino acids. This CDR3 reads CASSFQGINSPLHS. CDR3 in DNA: TGCGCCAGCAGCTTCCAAGGGATAAATTCACCCCTCCACTCT.

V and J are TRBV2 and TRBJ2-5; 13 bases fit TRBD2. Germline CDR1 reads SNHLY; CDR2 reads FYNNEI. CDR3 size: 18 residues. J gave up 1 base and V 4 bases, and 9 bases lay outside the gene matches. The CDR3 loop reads CASSATGLAGPLQETQYF. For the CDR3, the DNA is TGTGCCAGCAGTGCTACGGGACTAGCGGGACCCCTCCAAGAGACCCAGTACTTC.

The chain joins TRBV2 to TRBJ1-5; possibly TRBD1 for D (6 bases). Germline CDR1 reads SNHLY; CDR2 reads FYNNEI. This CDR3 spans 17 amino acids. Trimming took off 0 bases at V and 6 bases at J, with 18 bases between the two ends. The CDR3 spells CASSEALRGGLGQPQHF. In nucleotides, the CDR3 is TGTGCCAGCAGTGAAGCGCTTCGAGGGGGTCTAGGTCAGCCCCAGCATTTT. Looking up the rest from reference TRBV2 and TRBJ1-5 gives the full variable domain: EPEVTQTPSHQVTQMGQEVILRCVPISNHLYFYWYRQILGQKVEFLVSFYNNEISEKSEIFDDQFSVERPDGSNFTLKIRSTKLEDSAMYFCASSEALRGGLGQPQHFGDGTRLSIL.